This is a list of T cell receptor beta chains from one sample in a study of blood T cell repertoires in COVID-19. The data were produced by immunoSEQ multiplex PCR, yet TCRdb's version contains in-frame clones alone and is incomplete. The sample has over 200,000 clones, over 75% seen once; the top ten hold 0.8%. The sample taken for sequencing was peripheral blood. These receptors came from a woman between 25 and 40 years old with acute or convalescent COVID-19. The CDR3 runs from the conserved cysteine through the conserved F or W.

j_call: TRBJ2-1; v_call: TRBV3-1/TRBV3-2; cdr3_aa: CASSRPTLLGPNEQFF
j_call: TRBJ2-2; v_call: TRBV9; cdr3_aa: CASSPRGTGTGELFF
j_call: TRBJ2-5; v_call: TRBV11-3; cdr3_aa: CASSPRGNKYQETQYF
j_call: TRBJ2-3; v_call: TRBV18; cdr3_aa: CASSPGLAGDRTQYF
j_call: TRBJ1-5; v_call: TRBV28; cdr3_aa: CASSLGLYSNQPQHF
j_call: TRBJ1-4; v_call: TRBV2; cdr3_aa: CASSDDTGTVEEKLFF
j_call: TRBJ2-1; v_call: TRBV19; cdr3_aa: CASSLLAGNEQFF
j_call: TRBJ1-1; v_call: TRBV15; cdr3_aa: CATSRDGQGLNTEAFF
j_call: TRBJ2-7; v_call: TRBV19; cdr3_aa: CASQGASYEQYF
j_call: TRBJ1-3; v_call: TRBV9; cdr3_aa: CASSVESRDRGPNTIYF
j_call: TRBJ2-1; v_call: TRBV10-3; cdr3_aa: CAISELSGARSYNEQFF
j_call: TRBJ2-7; v_call: TRBV29-1; cdr3_aa: CSVVYRDSEQYF
j_call: TRBJ2-2; v_call: TRBV5-1; cdr3_aa: CASSLLAKNTGELFF
j_call: TRBJ2-1; v_call: TRBV19; cdr3_aa: CASSIVGGPIEQFF
j_call: TRBJ2-5; v_call: TRBV7-8; cdr3_aa: CASSFQGGETQYF
j_call: TRBJ1-2; v_call: TRBV11-3; cdr3_aa: CASSIITGYYGYTF
j_call: TRBJ2-5; v_call: TRBV7-9; cdr3_aa: CASSWTPGQGAETQYF
j_call: TRBJ2-2; v_call: TRBV9; cdr3_aa: CASSPGLTGELFF
j_call: TRBJ1-1; v_call: TRBV9; cdr3_aa: CASSVVQGRNTEAFF
j_call: TRBJ2-4; v_call: TRBV19; cdr3_aa: CASTFGNIQYF
j_call: TRBJ1-3; v_call: TRBV6-4; cdr3_aa: CASSGLQGAFAGNTIYF
j_call: TRBJ2-3; v_call: TRBV19; cdr3_aa: CASSIGSLRADTQYF
j_call: TRBJ2-3; v_call: TRBV11-1; cdr3_aa: CASSLRRGSSDTQYF
j_call: TRBJ2-2; v_call: TRBV5-8; cdr3_aa: CASGLTRLNTGELFF
j_call: TRBJ2-5; v_call: TRBV19; cdr3_aa: CASSIKGLAGGETQYF
j_call: TRBJ2-1; v_call: TRBV18; cdr3_aa: CASSPLVANNEQFF
j_call: TRBJ2-3; v_call: TRBV18; cdr3_aa: CASSPRTGATDTQYF
j_call: TRBJ2-1; v_call: TRBV15; cdr3_aa: CATGGSFALYNEQFF
j_call: TRBJ2-1; v_call: TRBV30; cdr3_aa: CAWMHLLAGVNEQFF
j_call: TRBJ2-6; v_call: TRBV5-1; cdr3_aa: CASSLTTGTSGANVLTF
j_call: TRBJ1-1; v_call: TRBV3-1/TRBV3-2; cdr3_aa: CASSPREVGMNTEAFF
j_call: TRBJ2-3; v_call: TRBV9; cdr3_aa: CASSVAGYKDTQYF
j_call: TRBJ2-7; v_call: TRBV19; cdr3_aa: CASSPTSGSDEQYF
j_call: TRBJ2-1; v_call: TRBV7-7; cdr3_aa: CASSPQLSSAGGGEQFF
j_call: TRBJ2-3; v_call: TRBV29-1; cdr3_aa: CSGKTSGVVTDTQYF
j_call: TRBJ1-2; v_call: TRBV9; cdr3_aa: CASTKGQAINYGYTF
j_call: TRBJ2-1; v_call: TRBV11-3; cdr3_aa: CASSQGQGAYNEQFF
j_call: TRBJ1-3; v_call: TRBV30; cdr3_aa: CAWSVLGRVGNTIYF